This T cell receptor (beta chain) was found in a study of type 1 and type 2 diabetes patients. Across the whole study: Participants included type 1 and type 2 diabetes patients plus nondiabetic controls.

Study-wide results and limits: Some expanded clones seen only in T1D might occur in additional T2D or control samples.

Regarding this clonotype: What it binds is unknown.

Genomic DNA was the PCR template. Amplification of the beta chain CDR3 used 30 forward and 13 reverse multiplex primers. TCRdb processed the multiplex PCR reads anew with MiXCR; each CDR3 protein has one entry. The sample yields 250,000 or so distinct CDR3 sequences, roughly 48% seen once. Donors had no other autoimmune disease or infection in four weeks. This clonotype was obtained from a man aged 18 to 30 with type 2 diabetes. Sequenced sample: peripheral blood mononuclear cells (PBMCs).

The CDR3 here is CASSREAVGEWYNEQFF. In DNA form, the CDR3 reads TGTGCCAGCAGCCGTGAGGCTGTGGGAGAATGGTACAATGAGCAGTTCTTC. The chain combines TRBV7-3 with TRBJ2-1, with D perhaps TRBD2 (5 bases). Germline V gene data show CDR1 as SGHTA and CDR2 as FQGTGA. V lost 5 bases and J 4 bases, leaving 21 bases between the germline ends. The CDR3 is 17 residues long.